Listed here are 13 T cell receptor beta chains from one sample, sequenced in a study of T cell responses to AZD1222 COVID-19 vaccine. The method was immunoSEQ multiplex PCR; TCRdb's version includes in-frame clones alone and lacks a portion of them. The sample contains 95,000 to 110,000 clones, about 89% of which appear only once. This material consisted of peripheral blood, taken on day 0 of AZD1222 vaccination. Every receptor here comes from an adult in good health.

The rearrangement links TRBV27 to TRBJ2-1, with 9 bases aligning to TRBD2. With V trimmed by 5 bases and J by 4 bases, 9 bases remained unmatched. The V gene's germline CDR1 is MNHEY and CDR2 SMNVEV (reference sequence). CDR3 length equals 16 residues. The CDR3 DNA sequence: TGTGCCAGCAGTGAAACGGGACTAGCTCCATACAATGAGCAGTTCTTC. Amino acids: CASSETGLAPYNEQFF.

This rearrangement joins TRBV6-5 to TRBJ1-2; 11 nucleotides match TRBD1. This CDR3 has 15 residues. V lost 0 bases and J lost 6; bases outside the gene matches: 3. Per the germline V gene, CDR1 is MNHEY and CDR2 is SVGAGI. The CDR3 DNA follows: TGTGCCAGCAGTTACTCAGGACAGGGGGCGGATGGCTACACCTTC. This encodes CASSYSGQGADGYTF.

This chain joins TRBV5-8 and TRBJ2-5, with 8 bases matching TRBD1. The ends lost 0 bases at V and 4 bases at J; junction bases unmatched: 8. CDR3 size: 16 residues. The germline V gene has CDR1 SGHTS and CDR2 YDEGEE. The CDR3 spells CASSLAGQESGETQYF. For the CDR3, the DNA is TGTGCCAGCAGCTTGGCGGGACAGGAAAGCGGAGAGACCCAGTACTTC.

CDR3: CASSLETDTTNYGYTF. CDR3 sequence (DNA): TGTGCCAGCAGCTTAGAAACGGACACGACTAACTATGGCTACACCTTC. The chain has TRBV7-6 and TRBJ1-2; a weak D match, TRBD1 (5 bases). Trimming cost V 1 base and J 0 bases, with 12 bases left between them. The length of the CDR3 is 16 residues. CDR1 is SGHVS, CDR2 FNYEAQ, per germline.

CDR3 DNA: TGTGCCAGCAGCCAAGGGCGGGGGGCCTACGAGCAGTACTTC. It codes for CASSQGRGAYEQYF. The chain couples TRBV3-1 (or the pseudogene TRBV3-2) to TRBJ2-7; 8 nucleotides align to TRBD2. The CDR3 is made up of 14 amino acids. Germline V gene sequence: CDR1 LGHDT, CDR2 YNNKEL (reference sequence). Trimming took 1 base from V and 2 from J; bases not matched to a gene: 1.

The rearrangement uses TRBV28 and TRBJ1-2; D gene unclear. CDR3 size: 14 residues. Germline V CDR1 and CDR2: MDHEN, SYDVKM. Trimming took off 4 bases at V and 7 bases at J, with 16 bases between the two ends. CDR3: CASSWPNLGIGYTF. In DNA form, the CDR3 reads TGTGCCAGCAGTTGGCCTAATTTGGGTATTGGCTACACCTTC.

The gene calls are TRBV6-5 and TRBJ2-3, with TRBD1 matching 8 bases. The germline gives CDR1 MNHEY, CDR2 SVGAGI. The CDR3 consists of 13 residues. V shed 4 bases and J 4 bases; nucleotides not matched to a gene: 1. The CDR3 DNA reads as TGTGCCAGCAGTTCAGGGGGCGCAGATACGCAGTATTTT. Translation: CASSSGGADTQYF.

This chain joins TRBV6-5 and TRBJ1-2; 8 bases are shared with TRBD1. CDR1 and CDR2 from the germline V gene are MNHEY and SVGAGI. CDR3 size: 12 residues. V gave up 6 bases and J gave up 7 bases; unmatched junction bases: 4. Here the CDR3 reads CASSNTGGGYTF. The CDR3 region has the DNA TGTGCCAGCAGCAACACAGGGGGTGGCTACACCTTC.

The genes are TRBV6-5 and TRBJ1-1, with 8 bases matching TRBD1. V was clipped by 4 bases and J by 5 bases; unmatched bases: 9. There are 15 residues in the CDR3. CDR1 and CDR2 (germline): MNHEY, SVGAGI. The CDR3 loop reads CASSFTRTGRTEAFF. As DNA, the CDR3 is TGTGCCAGCAGTTTCACCCGGACAGGGAGGACTGAAGCTTTCTTT.

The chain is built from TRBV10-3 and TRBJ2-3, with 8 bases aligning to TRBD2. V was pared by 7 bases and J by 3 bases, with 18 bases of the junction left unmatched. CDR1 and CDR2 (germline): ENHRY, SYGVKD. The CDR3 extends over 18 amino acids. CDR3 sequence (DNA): TGTGCCATCAACCCCGGGACTAGTGGGGGGGCGGCGACAGATACGCAGTATTTT. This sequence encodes CAINPGTSGGAATDTQYF.

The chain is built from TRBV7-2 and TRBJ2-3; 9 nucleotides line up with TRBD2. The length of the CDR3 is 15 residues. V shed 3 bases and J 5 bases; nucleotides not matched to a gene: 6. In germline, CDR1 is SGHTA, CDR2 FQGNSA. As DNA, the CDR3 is TGTGCCAGCAGCTTGCGGGGGGGTTTTGTAGATACGCAGTATTTT. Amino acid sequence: CASSLRGGFVDTQYF.

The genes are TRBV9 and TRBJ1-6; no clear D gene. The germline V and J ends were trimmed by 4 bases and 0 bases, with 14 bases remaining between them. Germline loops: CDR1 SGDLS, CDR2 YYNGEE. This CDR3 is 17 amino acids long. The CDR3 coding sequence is TGTGCCAGCAGCCCAGAACCGGGGAGCTCCTATAATTCACCCCTCCACTTT. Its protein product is CASSPEPGSSYNSPLHF. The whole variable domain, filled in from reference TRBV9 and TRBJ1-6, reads DSGVTQTPKHLITATGQRVTLRCSPRSGDLSVYWYQQSLDQGLQFLIQYYNGEERAKGNILERFSAQQFPDLHSELNLSSLELGDSALYFCASSPEPGSSYNSPLHFGNGTRLTVT.

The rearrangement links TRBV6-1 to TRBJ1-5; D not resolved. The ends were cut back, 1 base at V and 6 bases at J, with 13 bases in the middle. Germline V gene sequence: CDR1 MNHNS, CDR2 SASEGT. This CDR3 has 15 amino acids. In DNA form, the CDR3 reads TGTGCCAGCAGTGAAGTACCGTCTTCGGGTCAGCCCCAGCATTTT. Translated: CASSEVPSSGQPQHF.